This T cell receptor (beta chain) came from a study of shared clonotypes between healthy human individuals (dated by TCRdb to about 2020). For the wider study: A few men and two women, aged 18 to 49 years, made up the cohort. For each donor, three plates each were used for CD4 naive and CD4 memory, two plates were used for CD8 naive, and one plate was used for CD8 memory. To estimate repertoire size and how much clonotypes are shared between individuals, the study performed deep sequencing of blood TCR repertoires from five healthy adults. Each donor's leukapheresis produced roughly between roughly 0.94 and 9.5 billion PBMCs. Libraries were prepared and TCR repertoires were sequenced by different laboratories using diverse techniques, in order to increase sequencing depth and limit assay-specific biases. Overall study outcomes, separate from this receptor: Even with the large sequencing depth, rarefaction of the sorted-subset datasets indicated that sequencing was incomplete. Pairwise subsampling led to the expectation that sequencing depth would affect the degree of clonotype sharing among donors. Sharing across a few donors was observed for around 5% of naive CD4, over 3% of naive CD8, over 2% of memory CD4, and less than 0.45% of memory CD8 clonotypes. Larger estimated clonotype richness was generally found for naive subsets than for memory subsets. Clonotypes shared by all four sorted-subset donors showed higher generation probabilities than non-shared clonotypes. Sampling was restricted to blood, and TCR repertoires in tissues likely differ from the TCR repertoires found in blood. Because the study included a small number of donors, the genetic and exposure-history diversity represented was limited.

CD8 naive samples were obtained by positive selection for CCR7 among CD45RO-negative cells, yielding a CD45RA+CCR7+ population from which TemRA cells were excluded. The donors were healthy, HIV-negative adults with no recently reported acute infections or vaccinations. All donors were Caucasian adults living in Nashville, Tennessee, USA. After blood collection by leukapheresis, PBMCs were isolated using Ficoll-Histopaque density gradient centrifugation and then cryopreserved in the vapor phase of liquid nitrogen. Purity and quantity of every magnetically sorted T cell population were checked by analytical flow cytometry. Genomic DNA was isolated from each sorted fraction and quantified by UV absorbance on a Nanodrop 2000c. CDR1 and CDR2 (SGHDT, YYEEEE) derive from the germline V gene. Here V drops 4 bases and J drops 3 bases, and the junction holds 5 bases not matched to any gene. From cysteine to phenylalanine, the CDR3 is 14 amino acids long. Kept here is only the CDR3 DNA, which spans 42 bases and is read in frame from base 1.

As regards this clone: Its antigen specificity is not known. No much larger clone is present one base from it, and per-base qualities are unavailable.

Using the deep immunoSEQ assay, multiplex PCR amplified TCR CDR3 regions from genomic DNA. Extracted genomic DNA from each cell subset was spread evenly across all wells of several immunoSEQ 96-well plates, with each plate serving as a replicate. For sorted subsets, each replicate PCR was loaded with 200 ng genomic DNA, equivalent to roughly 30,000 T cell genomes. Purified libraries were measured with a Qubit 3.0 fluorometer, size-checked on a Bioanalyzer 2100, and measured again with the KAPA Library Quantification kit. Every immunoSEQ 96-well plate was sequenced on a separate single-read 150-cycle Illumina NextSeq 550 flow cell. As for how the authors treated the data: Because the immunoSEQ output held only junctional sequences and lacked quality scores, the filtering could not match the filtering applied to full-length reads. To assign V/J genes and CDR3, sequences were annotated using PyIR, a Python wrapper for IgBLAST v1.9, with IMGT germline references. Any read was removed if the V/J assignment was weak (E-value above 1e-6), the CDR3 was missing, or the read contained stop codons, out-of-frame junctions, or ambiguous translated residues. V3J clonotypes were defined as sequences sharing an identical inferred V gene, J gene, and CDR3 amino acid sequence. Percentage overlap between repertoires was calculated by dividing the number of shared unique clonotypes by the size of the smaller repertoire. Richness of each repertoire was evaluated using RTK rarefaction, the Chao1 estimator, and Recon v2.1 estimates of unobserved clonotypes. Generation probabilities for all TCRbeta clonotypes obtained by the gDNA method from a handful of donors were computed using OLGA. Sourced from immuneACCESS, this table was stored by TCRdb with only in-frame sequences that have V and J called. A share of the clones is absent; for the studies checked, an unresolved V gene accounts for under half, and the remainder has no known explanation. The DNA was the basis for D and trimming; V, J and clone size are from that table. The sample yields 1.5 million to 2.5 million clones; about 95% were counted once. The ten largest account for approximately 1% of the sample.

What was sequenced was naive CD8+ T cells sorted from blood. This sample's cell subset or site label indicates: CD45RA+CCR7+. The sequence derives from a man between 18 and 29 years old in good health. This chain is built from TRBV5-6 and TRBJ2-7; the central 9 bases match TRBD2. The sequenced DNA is TGTGCCAGCAGCCCGGGACTAGCTCGCTACGAGCAGTACTTC. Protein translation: CASSPGLARYEQYF.